The text below deals with one TCR beta chain. Its antigen is unidentified. The CDR3 end lies 3 residues beyond the end of the read and is filled in from the germline J gene. The source of the sample is a study of T cells in women clearing cervical HPV infection. At the level of the study: Controls' single incident HPV16 infection cleared within 12 months without precancer. General study points: TRBV6-7 relative abundance averaged approximately 0.1% in cases and approximately 0.15% in controls.

Sequencing used immunoSEQ multiplex PCR; TCRdb keeps in-frame clones, though not all of them. The table counts about 20,000 clones; roughly 4.9% lies in the top ten. Germline V gene data show CDR1 as SGHRS and CDR2 as YFSETQ. This CDR3 is 16 amino acids long. This TCR was recovered from a woman aged 18 to 75 with a cervical HPV16 infection that either progressed to CIN3+ or cleared (not recorded which). The specimen was blood buffy coat. The V and J genes are TRBV5-1 and TRBJ2-2; 11 bases are a match to TRBD1. The CDR3 sequence is CASSSTRTGGKSPLFF. CDR3 DNA (partial): TGCGCCAGCAGCTCCACGAGGACAGGGGGCAAATCACCG.